This T cell receptor beta chain appears in the sequencing data of a study of T cell clonality in common variable immunodeficiency. Study-wide points: CVID subjects showed higher TCRbeta clonality than healthy controls. Common variable immunodeficiency TCR beta sequences reportedly had fewer deletions and N-nucleotide insertions. Fewer TCRbeta clones were shared among CVID subjects than controls.

Germline assignment: CDR1 SEHNR and CDR2 FQNEAQ (reference sequence). This CDR3 is 12 amino acids long. V was trimmed by 3 bases and J by 4 bases, leaving 7 bases between them. Patients had low serum IgG, IgA and/or IgM and specific antibody deficiency. Repertoires were generated with immunoSEQ multiplex PCR, while TCRdb's copy carries only in-frame clones and drops some. This repertoire holds about 35,000 clones, and none appear only once. This clone occurred a few times. The antigen remains undetermined. The read terminates 3 residues ahead of where the CDR3 ends, so the germline J gene completes it.

What was sequenced was peripheral blood mononuclear cells. The clonotype was recovered from a human donor with common variable immunodeficiency. This chain uses TRBV7-9 with TRBJ2-7, with D perhaps matching TRBD2 (5 bases). The CDR3 loop reads CASSFGEYEQYF. The CDR3 bases that were read are TGTGCCAGCAGCTTCGGGGAATACGAG.